The 6 T cell receptor beta chains below were found in one sample sequenced in a study of T-cell reconstitution after alpha-beta-depleted transplantation in children. The library targeted TCRbeta and was prepared with unique molecular identifiers. TCRdb recomputed calls from the PCR reads with MiXCR, one row per CDR3 protein. The repertoire includes about 500,000 distinct CDR3 sequences, roughly 33% of them detected once, and 2.4% sits in the top ten. The sequenced sample was PBMCs from the stem cell graft donor, obtained from the stem cell graft. The receptor set was obtained from a human donor who donated a stem cell graft to a child with aplastic anemia.

This clonotype was observed a few times. The chain couples TRBV20-1 to TRBJ2-7; D possibly corresponds to TRBD1 (6 bases). Deletions cut 3 bases from V and 3 bases from J, with 12 bases between. This CDR3 contains 13 residues. Germline V gene data show CDR1 as DFQATT and CDR2 as SNEGSKA (reference sequence). CDR3 sequence: CSASEGRGYEQYV. The CDR3 coding sequence is TGCAGTGCTAGCGAGGGCAGGGGCTACGAGCAGTACGTC.

The chain recombines TRBV29-1 with TRBJ2-2, with D possibly TRBD2 on 6 matching bases. Looked up from germline, CDR1 is SQVTM and CDR2 is ANQGSEA. This CDR3 is built from 13 residues. Here the CDR3 reads CIRRGQRTGELFF. CDR3 sequence (DNA): TGCATAAGGAGGGGCCAGCGGACCGGGGAGCTGTTTTTT.

J is TRBJ1-2 and V is TRBV19; 9 positions match TRBD1. The CDR3 has 14 residues. V was clipped by 4 bases and J by 5 bases; unmatched bases: 5. Germline values: CDR1 LNHDA, CDR2 SQIVND (reference sequence). CDR3 sequence (DNA): TGTGCCAGTAGTACGGACAGGGGAGGATATGGCTACACCTTC. It encodes CASSTDRGGYGYTF.

This clonotype was counted a few times. The genes are TRBV12-3 or TRBV12-4 and TRBJ1-1; 8 bases fit TRBD1. The CDR3 covers 16 residues. With V trimmed by 5 bases and J by 1 base, 9 bases remained unmatched. CDR3 loop: CASSERTGQGNTEAFF. The CDR3 coding sequence is TGTGCCAGCAGTGAACGCACCGGACAGGGGAACACTGAAGCTTTCTTT.

The genes are TRBV20-1 and TRBJ2-3; D is tentatively TRBD1 or TRBD2 (5 bases each). The CDR3 extends over 14 amino acids. From germline, CDR1 is DFQATT and CDR2 SNEGSKA (reference sequence). Trimming pared 3 bases from V and 0 bases from J, leaving 10 bases between. CDR3 residues: CSASRDGSTDTQYF. CDR3 coding DNA: TGCAGTGCTAGCCGGGACGGTAGCACAGATACGCAGTATTTT.

This clonotype was seen only a few times. The rearrangement links TRBV5-4 to TRBJ2-2, with D possibly TRBD1 on 5 matching bases. Germline V gene lookup returns CDR1 SGHNT and CDR2 YYREEE (reference sequence). The CDR3 is made up of 16 amino acids. The V gene lost 4 bases and the J gene lost 7 bases, with 20 bases spanning the gap. DNA for the CDR3: TGTGCCAGCAGCCCGGACACTTGGAACGTCGGCGGGGAGCTGTTTTTT. Its translation is CASSPDTWNVGGELFF.